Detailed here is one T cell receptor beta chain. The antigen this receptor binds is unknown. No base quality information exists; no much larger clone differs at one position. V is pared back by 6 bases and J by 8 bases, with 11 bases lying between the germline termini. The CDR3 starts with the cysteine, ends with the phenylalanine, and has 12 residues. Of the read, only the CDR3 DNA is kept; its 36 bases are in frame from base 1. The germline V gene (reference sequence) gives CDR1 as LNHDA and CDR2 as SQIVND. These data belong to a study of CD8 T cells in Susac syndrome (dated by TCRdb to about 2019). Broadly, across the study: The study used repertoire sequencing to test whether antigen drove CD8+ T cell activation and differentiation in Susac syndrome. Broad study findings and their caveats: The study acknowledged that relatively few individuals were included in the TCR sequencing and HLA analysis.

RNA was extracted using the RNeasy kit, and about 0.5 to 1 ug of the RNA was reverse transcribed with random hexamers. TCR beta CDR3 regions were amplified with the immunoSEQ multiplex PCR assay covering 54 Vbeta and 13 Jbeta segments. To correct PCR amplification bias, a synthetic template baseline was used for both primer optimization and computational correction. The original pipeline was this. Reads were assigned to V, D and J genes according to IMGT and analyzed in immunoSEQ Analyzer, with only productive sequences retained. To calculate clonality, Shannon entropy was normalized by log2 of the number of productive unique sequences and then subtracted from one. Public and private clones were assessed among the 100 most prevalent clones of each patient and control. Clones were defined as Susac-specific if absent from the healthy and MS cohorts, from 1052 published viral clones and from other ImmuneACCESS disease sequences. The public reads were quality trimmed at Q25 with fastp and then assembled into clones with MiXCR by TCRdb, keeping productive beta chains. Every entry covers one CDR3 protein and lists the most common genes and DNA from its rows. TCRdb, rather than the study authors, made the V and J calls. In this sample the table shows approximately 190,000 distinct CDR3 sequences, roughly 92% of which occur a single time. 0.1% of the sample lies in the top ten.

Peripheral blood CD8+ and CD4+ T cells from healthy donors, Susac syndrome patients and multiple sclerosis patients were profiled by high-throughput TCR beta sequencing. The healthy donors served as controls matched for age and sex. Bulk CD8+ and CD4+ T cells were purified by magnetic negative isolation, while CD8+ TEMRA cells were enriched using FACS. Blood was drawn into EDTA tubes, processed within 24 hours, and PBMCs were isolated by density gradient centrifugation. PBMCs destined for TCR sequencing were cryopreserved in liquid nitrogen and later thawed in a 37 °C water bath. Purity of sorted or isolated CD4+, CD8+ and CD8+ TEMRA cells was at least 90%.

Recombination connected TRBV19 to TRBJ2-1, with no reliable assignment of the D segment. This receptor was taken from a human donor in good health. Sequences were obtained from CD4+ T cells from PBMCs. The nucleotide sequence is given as TGTGCCAGTAGGAAGGCTACGGATGAGCAGTTCTTC. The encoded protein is CASRKATDEQFF.